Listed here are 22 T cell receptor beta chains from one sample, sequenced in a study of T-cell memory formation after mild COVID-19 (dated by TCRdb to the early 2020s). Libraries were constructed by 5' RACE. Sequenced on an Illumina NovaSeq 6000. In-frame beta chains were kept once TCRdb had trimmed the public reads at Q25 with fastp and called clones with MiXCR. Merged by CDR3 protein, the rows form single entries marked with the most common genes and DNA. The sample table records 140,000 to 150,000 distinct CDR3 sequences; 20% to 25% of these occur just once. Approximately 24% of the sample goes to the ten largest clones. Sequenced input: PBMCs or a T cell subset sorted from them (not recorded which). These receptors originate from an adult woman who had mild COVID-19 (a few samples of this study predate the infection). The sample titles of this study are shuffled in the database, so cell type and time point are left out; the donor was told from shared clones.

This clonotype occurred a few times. CDR3 nucleotide sequence: TGTGCTTCCCAGAGGGGGCACTCTCAAGAGACCCAGTACTTC. It codes for CASQRGHSQETQYF. The chain is built from TRBV12-3 or TRBV12-4 and TRBJ2-5; 7 bases agree with TRBD1. This CDR3 has 14 residues.

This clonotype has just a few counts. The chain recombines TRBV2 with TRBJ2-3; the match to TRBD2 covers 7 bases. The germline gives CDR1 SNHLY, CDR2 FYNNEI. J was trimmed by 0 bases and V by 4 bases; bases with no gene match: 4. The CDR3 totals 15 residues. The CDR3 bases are TGTGCCAGCAGTGGCCGACTAGCTAGCACAGATACGCAGTATTTT. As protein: CASSGRLASTDTQYF.

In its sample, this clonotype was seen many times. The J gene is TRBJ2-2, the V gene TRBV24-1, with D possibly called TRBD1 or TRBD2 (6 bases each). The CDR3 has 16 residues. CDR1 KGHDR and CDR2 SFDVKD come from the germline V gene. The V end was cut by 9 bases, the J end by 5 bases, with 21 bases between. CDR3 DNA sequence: TGTGCCACCGAGGGGGGAACAACTCGTAGTACCGGGGAGCTGTTTTTT. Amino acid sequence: CATEGGTTRSTGELFF.

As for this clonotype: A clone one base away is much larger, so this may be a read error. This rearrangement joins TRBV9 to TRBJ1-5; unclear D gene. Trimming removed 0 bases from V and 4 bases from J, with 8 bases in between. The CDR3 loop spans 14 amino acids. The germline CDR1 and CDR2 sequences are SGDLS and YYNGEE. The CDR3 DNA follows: TGTGCCAGCAGCGTAGCTCAAGGGAATCAGCCCCAGCATTTT. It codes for CASSVAQGNQPQHF.

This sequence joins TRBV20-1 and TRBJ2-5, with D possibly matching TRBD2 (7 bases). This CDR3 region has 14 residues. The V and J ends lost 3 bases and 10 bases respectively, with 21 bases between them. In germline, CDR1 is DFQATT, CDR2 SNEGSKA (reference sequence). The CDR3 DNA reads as TGCAGTGCTAGCTCGCCGGGGGGCTTCGGATTCCAGTACTTC. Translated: CSASSPGGFGFQYF.

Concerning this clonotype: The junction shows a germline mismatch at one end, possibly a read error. CDR3 in DNA: TGTGCCAGCAGCTTATACGGACAGGACCGACACAACTTC. As protein: CASSLYGQDRHNF. This sequence joins TRBV7-6 and TRBJ1-2; 7 bases are a match to TRBD1. This CDR3 region has 13 residues. In germline, CDR1 is SGHVS, CDR2 FNYEAQ.

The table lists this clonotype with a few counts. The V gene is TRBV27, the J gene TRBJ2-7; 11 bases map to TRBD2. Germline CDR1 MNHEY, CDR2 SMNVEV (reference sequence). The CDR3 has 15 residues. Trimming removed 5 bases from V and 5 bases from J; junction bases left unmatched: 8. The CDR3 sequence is CASSQTSGSSHEQYF. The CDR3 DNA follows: TGTGCCAGCAGTCAAACTAGCGGGAGTTCCCACGAGCAGTACTTC.

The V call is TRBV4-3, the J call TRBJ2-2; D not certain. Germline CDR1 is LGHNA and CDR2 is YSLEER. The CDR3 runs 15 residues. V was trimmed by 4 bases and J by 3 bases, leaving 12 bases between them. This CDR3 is CASSLGFSHTGELFF. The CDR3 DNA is TGCGCCAGCAGCCTCGGATTTTCCCACACCGGGGAGCTGTTTTTT.

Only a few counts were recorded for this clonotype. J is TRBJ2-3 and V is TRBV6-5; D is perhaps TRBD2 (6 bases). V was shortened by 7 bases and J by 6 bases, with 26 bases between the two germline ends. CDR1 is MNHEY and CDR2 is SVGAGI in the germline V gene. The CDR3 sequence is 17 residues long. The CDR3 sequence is CASNPPGLPSQQDTQYF. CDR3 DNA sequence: TGTGCCAGCAACCCCCCGGGACTTCCCTCTCAGCAGGATACGCAGTATTTT.

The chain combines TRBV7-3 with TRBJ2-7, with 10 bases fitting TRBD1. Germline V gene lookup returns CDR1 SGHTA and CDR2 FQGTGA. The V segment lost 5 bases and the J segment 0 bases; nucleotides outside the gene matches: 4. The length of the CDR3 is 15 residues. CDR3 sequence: CASSPRTGGSYEQYF. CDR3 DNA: TGTGCCAGCAGCCCCCGGACAGGGGGCTCCTACGAGCAGTACTTC.

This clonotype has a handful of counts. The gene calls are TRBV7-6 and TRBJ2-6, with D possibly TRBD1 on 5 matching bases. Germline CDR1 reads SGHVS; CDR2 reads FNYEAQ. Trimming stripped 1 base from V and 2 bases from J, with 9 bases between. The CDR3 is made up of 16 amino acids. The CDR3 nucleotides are TGTGCCAGCAGCTTAGTATCAGGGACTGGGGCCAACGTCCTGACTTTC. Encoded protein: CASSLVSGTGANVLTF. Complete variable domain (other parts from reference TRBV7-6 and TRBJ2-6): GAGVSQSPRYKVTKRGQDVALRCDPISGHVSLYWYRQALGQGPEFLTYFNYEAQQDKSGLPNDRFSAERPEGSISTLTIQRTEQRDSAMYRCASSLVSGTGANVLTFGAGSRLTVL.

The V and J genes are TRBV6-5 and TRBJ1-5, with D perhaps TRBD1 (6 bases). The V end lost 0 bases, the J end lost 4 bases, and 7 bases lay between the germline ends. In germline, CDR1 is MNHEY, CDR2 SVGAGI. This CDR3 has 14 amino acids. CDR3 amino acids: CASSYSRGNQPQHF. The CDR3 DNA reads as TGTGCCAGCAGTTACTCGAGGGGGAATCAGCCCCAGCATTTT.

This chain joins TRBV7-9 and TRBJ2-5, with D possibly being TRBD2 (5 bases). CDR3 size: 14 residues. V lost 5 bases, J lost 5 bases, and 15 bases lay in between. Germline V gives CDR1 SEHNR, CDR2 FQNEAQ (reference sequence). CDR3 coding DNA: TGTGCCAGCAGCGAGGACTGGAACGGCGAGACCCAGTACTTC. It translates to CASSEDWNGETQYF.

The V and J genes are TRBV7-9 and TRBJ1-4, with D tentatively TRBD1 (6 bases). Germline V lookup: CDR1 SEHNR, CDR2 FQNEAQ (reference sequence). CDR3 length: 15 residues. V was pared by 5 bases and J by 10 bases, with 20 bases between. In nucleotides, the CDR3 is TGTGCCAGCAGCGAGCCCAGTCTCTCCAGGGGAAAACTGTTTTTT. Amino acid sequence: CASSEPSLSRGKLFF.

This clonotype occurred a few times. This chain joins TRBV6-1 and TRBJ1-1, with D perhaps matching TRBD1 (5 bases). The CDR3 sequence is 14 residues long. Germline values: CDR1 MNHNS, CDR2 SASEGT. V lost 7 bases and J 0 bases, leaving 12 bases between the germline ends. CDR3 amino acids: CASTVTVMNTEAFF. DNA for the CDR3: TGTGCCAGCACCGTGACAGTCATGAACACTGAAGCTTTCTTT.

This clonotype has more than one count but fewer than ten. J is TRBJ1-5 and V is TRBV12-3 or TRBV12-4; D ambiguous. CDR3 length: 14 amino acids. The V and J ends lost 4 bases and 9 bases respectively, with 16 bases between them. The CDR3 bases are TGTGCCAGCAGTTCCTTGACGGATAAACGGCCCCAGCATTTT. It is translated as CASSSLTDKRPQHF.

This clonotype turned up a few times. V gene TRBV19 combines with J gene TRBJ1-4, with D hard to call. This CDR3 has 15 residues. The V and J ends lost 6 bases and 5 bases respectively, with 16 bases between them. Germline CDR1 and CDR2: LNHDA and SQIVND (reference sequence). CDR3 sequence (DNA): TGTGCCAGTAGCCCTAGGTCGCAGCCGAATGAAAAACTGTTTTTT. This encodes CASSPRSQPNEKLFF.

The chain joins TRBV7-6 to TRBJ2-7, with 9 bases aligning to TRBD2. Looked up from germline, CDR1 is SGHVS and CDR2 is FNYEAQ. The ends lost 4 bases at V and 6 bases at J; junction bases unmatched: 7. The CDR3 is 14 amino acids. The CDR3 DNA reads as TGTGCCAGCAGCTCGGCGGGAGCGGGAGGCGAGCAGTACTTC. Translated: CASSSAGAGGEQYF.

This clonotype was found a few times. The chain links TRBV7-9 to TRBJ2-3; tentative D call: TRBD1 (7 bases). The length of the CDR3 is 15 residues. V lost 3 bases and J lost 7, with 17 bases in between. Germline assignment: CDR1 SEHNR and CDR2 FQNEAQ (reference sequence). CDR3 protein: CASSFIGGGSNTQYF. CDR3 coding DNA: TGTGCCAGCAGCTTTATCGGAGGGGGCTCGAATACGCAGTATTTT. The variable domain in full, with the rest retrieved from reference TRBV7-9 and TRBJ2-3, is DTGVSQNPRHKITKRGQNVTFRCDPISEHNRLYWYRQTLGQGPEFLTYFQNEAQLEKSRLLSDRFSAERPKGSFSTLEIQRTEQGDSAMYLCASSFIGGGSNTQYFGPGTRLTVL.

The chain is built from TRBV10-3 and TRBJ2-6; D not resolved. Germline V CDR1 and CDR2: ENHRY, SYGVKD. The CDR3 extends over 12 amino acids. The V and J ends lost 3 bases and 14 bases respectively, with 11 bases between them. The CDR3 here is CAISELEYILTF. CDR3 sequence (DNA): TGTGCCATCAGTGAACTGGAGTACATCCTGACTTTC.

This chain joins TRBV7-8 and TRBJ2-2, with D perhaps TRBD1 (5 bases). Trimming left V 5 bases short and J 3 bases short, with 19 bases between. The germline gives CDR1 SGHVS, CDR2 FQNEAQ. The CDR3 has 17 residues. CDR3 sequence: CASSRRTQGHDTGELFF. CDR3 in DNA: TGTGCCAGCAGCCGTCGTACCCAGGGTCACGACACCGGGGAGCTGTTTTTT.

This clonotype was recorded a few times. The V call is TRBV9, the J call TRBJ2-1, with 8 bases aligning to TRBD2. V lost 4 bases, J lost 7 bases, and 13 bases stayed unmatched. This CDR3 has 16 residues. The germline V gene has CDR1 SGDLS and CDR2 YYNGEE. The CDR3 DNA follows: TGTGCCAGCAGCTTCGGACTAGCCGGAGGGTGGAATGAGCAGTTCTTC. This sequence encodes CASSFGLAGGWNEQFF.